This T cell receptor (beta chain) was obtained from a study of cytomegalovirus exposure and HLA in healthy donors. General study points: Donors were assumed by presence/absence analyses to have roughly uniform sequencing depth. For most TCR beta V segments, an earlier analysis put the productive rate at about 90% or about 30% of the time.

Of note for this clone: Its antigen is unidentified.

Germline CDR1 reads SEHNR; CDR2 reads FQNEAQ (reference sequence). The CDR3 runs 16 residues. V gave up 3 bases and J gave up 7 bases; unmatched junction bases: 12. Primers for the PCR totalled 60 Vbeta and 13 Jbeta. TCRdb's copy holds only in-frame clones and misses some; the assay was immunoSEQ multiplex PCR. The table records about 120,000 clones, roughly 82% of them present only once. Sequenced material: PBMCs. The rearrangement joins TRBV7-9 to TRBJ2-1, with TRBD2 matching 7 bases. The TCR sequence derives from a woman aged 35 to 49 in good health and CMV-seropositive. The CDR3 DNA reads TGTGCCAGCAGCTTGACCGAGGCGGGGGTGGGGAATGAGCAGTTCTTC. It translates to CASSLTEAGVGNEQFF.